The 21 T cell receptor beta chains in this list originate from one sample, sequenced in a study of T-cell reconstitution after alpha-beta-depleted transplantation in children. Unique molecular identifiers were used in preparing the TCRbeta library. TCRdb processed the PCR reads anew with MiXCR; each CDR3 protein has one entry. The sample holds approximately 640,000 distinct CDR3 sequences, about 15% seen once. The specimen was PBMCs from the stem cell graft donor, collected from the stem cell graft. These TCRs come from a human donor who donated a stem cell graft to a child with acute myeloid leukemia.

In its sample, this clonotype was seen many times. The V gene is TRBV29-1, the J gene TRBJ2-2; 7 bases map to TRBD1. Germline V gene lookup returns CDR1 SQVTM and CDR2 ANQGSEA. This CDR3 region has 14 residues. The CDR3 reads CSAAQGRDTGELFF. The CDR3 DNA reads as TGCAGTGCTGCACAGGGGCGAGACACCGGGGAGCTGTTTTTT.

The CDR3 DNA sequence: TGTGCCAGCAGTCCGGGACTAGCGGGGATCAATTACTCCTACAATGAGCAGTTCTTC. Its translation is CASSPGLAGINYSYNEQFF. This chain joins TRBV6-4 and TRBJ2-1, with 13 bases fitting TRBD2. In germline, CDR1 is MRHNA, CDR2 SNTAGT. Trimming removed 5 bases from V and 0 bases from J; junction bases left unmatched: 10. The CDR3 has 19 amino acids.

This clonotype was found many times. This sequence joins TRBV20-1 and TRBJ2-5; 9 bases are a match to TRBD2. Germline V gene lookup returns CDR1 DFQATT and CDR2 SNEGSKA (reference sequence). The ends lost 3 bases at V and 5 bases at J; junction bases unmatched: 7. The CDR3 runs 14 residues. This chain's CDR3 is CSASSRGGQETQYF. DNA of the CDR3: TGCAGTGCTAGTTCGCGGGGGGGCCAGGAGACCCAGTACTTC.

The chain joins TRBV21-1 to TRBJ2-3; the table gives TRBD1 as D, unverified against the DNA. TRBV21-1 is a documented pseudogene. There are 14 residues in the CDR3. In DNA, the CDR3 is TGTGCCAGCAGCAGGGGGGAGATCACAGATACGCAGTATTTT. It is translated as CASSRGEITDTQYF.

This clonotype has at least ten counts. This chain uses TRBV29-1 with TRBJ2-7; TRBD1 matches at 9 bases. V shed 0 bases, J shed 6 bases, and the junction held 3 bases outside the gene matches. CDR1 and CDR2 (germline): SQVTM, ANQGSEA. CDR3 length: 13 residues. This chain's CDR3 is CSVEDQTGGEQYF. Here the CDR3 DNA reads TGCAGCGTTGAAGATCAGACAGGGGGCGAGCAGTACTTC.

This clonotype has more than one count but fewer than ten. The chain combines TRBV6-2 or TRBV6-3 with TRBJ1-2; 7 bases align to TRBD1. CDR3 size: 14 residues. V shed 2 bases, J shed 7 bases, and the junction held 7 bases outside the gene matches. The V gene's germline CDR1 is MNHEY and CDR2 SVGEGT. The CDR3 loop reads CASSYTGTALGYTF. The CDR3 DNA sequence: TGTGCCAGCAGTTACACCGGGACAGCTCTTGGCTACACCTTC.

This clonotype was found many times. This chain connects TRBV29-1 to TRBJ2-7; the match to TRBD1 covers 10 bases. The V gene end was trimmed by 5 bases and the J gene end by 3 bases; junction bases not matched to a gene: 7. CDR1 is SQVTM, CDR2 ANQGSEA, per germline. The CDR3 runs 14 residues. The CDR3 DNA is TGCAGCGTTTTACCGGGACAGGGGAGCTACGAGCAGTACTTC. Amino acids: CSVLPGQGSYEQYF.

The chain joins TRBV7-2 to TRBJ2-3; 7 bases align to TRBD2. The CDR3 totals 17 residues. Germline values: CDR1 SGHTA, CDR2 FQGNSA. V lost 4 bases and J lost 9; bases outside the gene matches: 19. Here the CDR3 DNA reads TGTGCCAGCAGCTCAGAGCCGTTTAGACTAGCTGGTTTAACGCAGTATTTT. Its protein is CASSSEPFRLAGLTQYF.

This rearrangement joins TRBV7-2 to TRBJ2-7, with D possibly being TRBD2 (6 bases). Germline V gene sequence: CDR1 SGHTA, CDR2 FQGNSA. V was trimmed by 5 bases and J by 2 bases, leaving 13 bases between them. This CDR3 has 14 amino acids. CDR3 coding DNA: TGTGCCAGCAGCCAATCTTGGGGGGCCTACGAGCAGTACTTC. This sequence encodes CASSQSWGAYEQYF.

The sample holds many counts of this clonotype. The chain combines TRBV27 with TRBJ2-5; 9 positions match TRBD2. CDR1 is MNHEY, CDR2 SMNVEV, per germline (reference sequence). V shed 5 bases, J shed 5 bases, and the junction held 3 bases outside the gene matches. The CDR3 spans 13 residues. CDR3 nucleotide sequence: TGTGCCAGCAGTACTAGCGGGTGGGAGACCCAGTACTTC. Translation: CASSTSGWETQYF.

This clonotype has ten or more counts. This chain links TRBV5-5 with TRBJ2-2; unclear D gene. Trimming cost V 2 bases and J 3 bases, with 5 bases left between them. This CDR3 region has 13 residues. The germline CDR1 and CDR2 sequences are SGHKS and YYEKEE (reference sequence). CDR3 sequence reads: CASSLRYTGELFF. The CDR3, as DNA: TGTGCCAGCAGCTTACGATACACCGGGGAGCTGTTTTTT.

This clonotype was observed at least ten times. V usage is TRBV20-1 and J usage is TRBJ2-5; 7 positions agree with TRBD1. Germline CDR1 and CDR2: DFQATT and SNEGSKA (reference sequence). With 3 bases clipped from V and 4 bases from J, the junction kept 5 bases outside the gene matches. CDR3 length equals 13 residues. The CDR3 DNA follows: TGCAGTGCTAGTTCTAGGGGGCTAGAGACCCAGTACTTC. This translates into CSASSRGLETQYF.

This clonotype was observed many times. The J gene is TRBJ1-5, the V gene TRBV20-1; D uncertain. Per the germline V gene, CDR1 is DFQATT and CDR2 is SNEGSKA (reference sequence). V was trimmed by 2 bases and J by 3 bases, leaving 14 bases between them. The CDR3 is 15 residues long. CDR3 region: CSARSQEGNNQPQHF. CDR3 sequence (DNA): TGCAGTGCTAGAAGTCAGGAGGGTAACAATCAGCCCCAGCATTTT.

The chain uses TRBV7-2 and TRBJ1-1; D unclear. Looked up from germline, CDR1 is SGHTA and CDR2 is FQGNSA. V was pared by 1 base and J by 6 bases, with 9 bases between. There are 13 residues in the CDR3. CDR3 amino acids: CASSLVALAEAFF. CDR3 DNA sequence: TGTGCCAGCAGCTTAGTCGCCCTCGCTGAAGCTTTCTTT.

In its sample, this clonotype was seen many times. The CDR3 nucleotides are TGTGCCACCCTGCCGGAAGGCTTGAGCTCCTACGAGCAGTACTTC. Its translation: CATLPEGLSSYEQYF. The V gene is TRBV6-5, the J gene TRBJ2-7; D remains unclear. Germline V lookup: CDR1 MNHEY, CDR2 SVGAGI. This CDR3 has 15 amino acids. Trimming cost V 10 bases and J 0 bases, with 19 bases left between them.

This clonotype came up many times. The junction departs from germline at one end; a sequencing error may be responsible. The rearrangement uses TRBV20-1 and TRBJ1-4; D remains unclear. The CDR3 is made up of 8 amino acids. Germline V gene lookup returns CDR1 DFQATT and CDR2 SNEGSKA (reference sequence). The CDR3 spells CRERGDVF. Written as DNA, the CDR3 is TGCAGGGAGAGAGGAGACGTTTTT.

This clonotype was seen many times. The chain carries TRBV20-1 and TRBJ1-2; D gene uncertain. V gave up 5 bases and J gave up 2 bases, with 9 bases separating them. The CDR3 has 12 residues. CDR1 is DFQATT and CDR2 is SNEGSKA in the germline V gene (reference sequence). CDR3 region: CSAPQRNYGYTF. CDR3 bases: TGCAGTGCTCCCCAGAGGAACTATGGCTACACCTTC.

This clonotype has at least ten counts. The chain has TRBV29-1 and TRBJ2-4; 10 bases are a match to TRBD1. The germline CDR1 and CDR2 sequences are SQVTM and ANQGSEA. V shed 6 bases and J 3 bases; nucleotides not matched to a gene: 8. The CDR3 has 15 amino acids. CDR3 sequence: CSVGGDRGYKNIQYF. The CDR3 DNA is TGCAGCGTCGGAGGGGACAGGGGATACAAAAACATTCAGTACTTC.

The chain links TRBV12-3 or TRBV12-4 to TRBJ1-5, with TRBD1 matching 7 bases. After removal of 5 bases from V and 5 bases from J, the junction contained 9 bases not matched to a gene. The CDR3 covers 15 residues. The CDR3 nucleotides read TGTGCCAGCAGTATACAGGGGTTTGATTATCAGCCCCAGCATTTT. Protein: CASSIQGFDYQPQHF.

This clonotype was observed many times. V usage is TRBV29-1 and J usage is TRBJ1-2, with 7 bases matching TRBD1. Germline loops: CDR1 SQVTM, CDR2 ANQGSEA. This CDR3 is 13 amino acids long. V gave up 2 bases and J gave up 4 bases; unmatched junction bases: 4. This CDR3 reads CSVEPAGGYGYTF. The DNA for the CDR3 is TGCAGCGTTGAACCGGCAGGGGGCTATGGCTACACCTTC.

This clonotype was counted many times. This chain joins TRBV7-2 and TRBJ2-7; 12 nucleotides agree with TRBD2. This CDR3 has 15 amino acids. The J segment lost 2 bases and the V segment lost 4 bases, leaving 3 bases of the junction unmatched. Germline CDR1 and CDR2: SGHTA and FQGNSA. CDR3 bases: TGTGCCAGCAGCTCCGGACTAGCGGGGACCTACGAGCAGTACTTC. Amino acids: CASSSGLAGTYEQYF. The full variable domain, in which reference TRBV7-2 and TRBJ2-7 provide the parts outside the CDR3, is GAGVSQSPSNKVTEKGKDVELRCDPISGHTALYWYRQSLGQGLEFLIYFQGNSAPDKSGLPSDRFSAERTGGSVSTLTIQRTQQEDSAVYLCASSSGLAGTYEQYFGPGTRLTVT.